This T cell receptor (beta chain) was documented in a study of cytomegalovirus exposure and HLA in healthy donors. Notes on this clone: The antigen is not known.

The study, taken as a whole, reports: Whilst most TCR sequences proved rare, a subset of public TCRs occurred across many donors.

Repertoires were generated with immunoSEQ multiplex PCR, while TCRdb's copy carries only in-frame clones and drops some. The data contain roughly 150,000 clones, roughly 95% of them seen just once; the ten biggest clones take up approximately 0.97%. The CDR3 is 14 residues long. V lost 4 bases to trimming and J lost 3 bases; unmatched junction nucleotides: 2. Germline CDR1 and CDR2: SGDLS and YYNGEE. The V call is TRBV9, the J call TRBJ1-4; 8 bases match TRBD1. This receptor was taken from a woman aged 18-29 years in good health and CMV-seronegative. The sample was PBMCs. CDR3 sequence (DNA): TGTGCCAGCAGCCCACAGGGGGCTAATGAAAAACTGTTTTTT. It encodes CASSPQGANEKLFF.